Below, one T cell receptor beta chain is given with its context. Its antigen is not known. The V end lost 4 bases, the J end lost 7 bases, and 11 bases lay between the germline ends. Germline V gene lookup returns CDR1 LGHDT and CDR2 YNNKEL (reference sequence). The CDR3 has 13 amino acids. This sample was included in a study of T cell responses to AZD1222 COVID-19 vaccine. Points from the study as a whole: Baseline seropositivity occurred in only a handful of AZD1222 recipients.

Sequencing used immunoSEQ multiplex PCR; TCRdb keeps in-frame clones, though not all of them. The sample carries about 96,000 clones, nearly 90% recorded once. Sequencing used peripheral blood, obtained on day 0 of AZD1222 vaccination. The rearrangement joins TRBV3-1 (or the pseudogene TRBV3-2) to TRBJ2-4, with no clear D. The sequence came from an adult in good health. The CDR3 loop is CASSRAPLNIQYF. CDR3 sequence (DNA): TGTGCCAGCAGCCGGGCCCCCCTGAACATTCAGTACTTC.